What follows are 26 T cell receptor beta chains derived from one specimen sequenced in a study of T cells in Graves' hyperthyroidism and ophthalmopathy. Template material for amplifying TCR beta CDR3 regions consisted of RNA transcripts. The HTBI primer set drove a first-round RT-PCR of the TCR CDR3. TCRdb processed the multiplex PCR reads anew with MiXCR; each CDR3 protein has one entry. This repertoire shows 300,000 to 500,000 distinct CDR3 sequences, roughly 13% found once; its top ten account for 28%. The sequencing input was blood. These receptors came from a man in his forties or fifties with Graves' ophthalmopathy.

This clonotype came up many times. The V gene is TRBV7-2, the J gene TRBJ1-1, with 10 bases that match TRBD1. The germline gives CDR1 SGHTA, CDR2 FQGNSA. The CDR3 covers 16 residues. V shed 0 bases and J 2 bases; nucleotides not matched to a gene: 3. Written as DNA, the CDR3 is TGTGCCAGCAGCTTAGCCGGGACAGGGGAAAACACTGAAGCTTTCTTT. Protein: CASSLAGTGENTEAFF.

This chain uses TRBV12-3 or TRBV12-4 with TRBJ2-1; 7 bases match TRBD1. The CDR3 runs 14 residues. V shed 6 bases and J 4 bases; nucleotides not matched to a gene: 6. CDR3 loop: CASRLGQEYNEQFF. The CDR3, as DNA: TGTGCCAGCAGACTCGGACAGGAGTACAATGAGCAGTTCTTC.

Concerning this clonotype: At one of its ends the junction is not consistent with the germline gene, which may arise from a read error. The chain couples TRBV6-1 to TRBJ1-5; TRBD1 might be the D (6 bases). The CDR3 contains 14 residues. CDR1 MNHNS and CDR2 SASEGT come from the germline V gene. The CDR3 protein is CAGSRSQGNQPQHF. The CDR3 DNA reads TGTGCCGGCAGTCGCTCACAGGGAAATCAGCCCCAGCATTTT.

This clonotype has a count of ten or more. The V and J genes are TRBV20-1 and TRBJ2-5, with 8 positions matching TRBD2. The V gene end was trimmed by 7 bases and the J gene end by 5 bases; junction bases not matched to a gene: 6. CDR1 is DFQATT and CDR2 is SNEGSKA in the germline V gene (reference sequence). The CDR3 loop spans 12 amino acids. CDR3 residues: CSVDSGGETQYF. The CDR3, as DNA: TGCAGTGTGGATTCGGGGGGGGAGACCCAGTACTTC.

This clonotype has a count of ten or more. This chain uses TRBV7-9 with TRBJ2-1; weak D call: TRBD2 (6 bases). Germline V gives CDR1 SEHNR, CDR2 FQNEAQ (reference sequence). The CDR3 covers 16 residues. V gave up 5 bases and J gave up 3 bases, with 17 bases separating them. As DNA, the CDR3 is TGTGCCAGCAGCCCCCGGACTACCCTCCTCTACAATGAGCAGTTCTTC. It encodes CASSPRTTLLYNEQFF.

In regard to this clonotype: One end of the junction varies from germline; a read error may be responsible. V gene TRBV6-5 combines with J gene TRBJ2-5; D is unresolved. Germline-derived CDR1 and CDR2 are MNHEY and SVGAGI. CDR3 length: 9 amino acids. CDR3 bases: TGTGCCAGCAGTTCCTCACTGGACTTC. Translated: CASSSSLDF.

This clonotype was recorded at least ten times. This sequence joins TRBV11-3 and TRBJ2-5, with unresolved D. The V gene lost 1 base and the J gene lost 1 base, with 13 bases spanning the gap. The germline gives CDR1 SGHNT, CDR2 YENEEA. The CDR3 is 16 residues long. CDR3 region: CASSLGRTASQETQYF. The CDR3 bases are TGTGCCAGCAGCTTAGGTAGGACGGCGAGCCAAGAGACCCAGTACTTC.

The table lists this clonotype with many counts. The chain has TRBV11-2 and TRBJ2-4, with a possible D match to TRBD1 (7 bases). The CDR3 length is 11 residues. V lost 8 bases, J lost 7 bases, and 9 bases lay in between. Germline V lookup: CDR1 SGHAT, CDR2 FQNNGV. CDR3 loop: CASSGGNIQYF. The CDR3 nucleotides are TGTGCCAGCTCAGGGGGGAACATTCAGTACTTC.

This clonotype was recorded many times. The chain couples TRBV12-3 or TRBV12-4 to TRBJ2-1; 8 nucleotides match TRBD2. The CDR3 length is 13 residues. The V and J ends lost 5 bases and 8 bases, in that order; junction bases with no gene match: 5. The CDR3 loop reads CASSPREVDEQFF. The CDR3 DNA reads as TGTGCCAGCAGTCCGCGGGAGGTTGATGAGCAGTTCTTC.

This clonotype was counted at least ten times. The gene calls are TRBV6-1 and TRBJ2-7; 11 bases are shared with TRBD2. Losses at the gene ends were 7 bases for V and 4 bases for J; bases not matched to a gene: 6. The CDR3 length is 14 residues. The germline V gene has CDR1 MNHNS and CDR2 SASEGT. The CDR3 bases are TGTGCCAGCACCACTAGCGGGAGTATTTACGAGCAGTACTTC. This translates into CASTTSGSIYEQYF.

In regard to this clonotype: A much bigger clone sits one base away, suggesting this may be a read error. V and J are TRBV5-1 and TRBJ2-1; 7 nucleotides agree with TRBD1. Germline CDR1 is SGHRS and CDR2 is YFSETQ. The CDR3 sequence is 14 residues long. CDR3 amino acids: CAGSLATGQGEQFF. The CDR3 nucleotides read TGCGCCGGCAGCTTAGCGACAGGGCAGGGTGAGCAGTTCTTC.

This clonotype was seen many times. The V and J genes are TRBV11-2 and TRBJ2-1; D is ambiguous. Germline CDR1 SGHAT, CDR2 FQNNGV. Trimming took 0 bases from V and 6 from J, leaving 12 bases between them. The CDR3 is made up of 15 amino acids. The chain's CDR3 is CASSLEHIKGNEQFF. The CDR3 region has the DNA TGTGCCAGCAGCTTAGAGCACATTAAAGGCAATGAGCAGTTCTTC.

Here the CDR3 reads CASSQISATGELFF. The CDR3 DNA reads TGTGCCAGCAGCCAGATTAGCGCGACCGGGGAGCTGTTTTTT. The chain carries TRBV3-1 and TRBJ2-2; perhaps TRBD2 as D (5 bases). The CDR3 is 14 residues long. The V end was cut by 3 bases, the J end by 5 bases, with 10 bases between. Germline V lookup: CDR1 LGHDT, CDR2 YNNKEL (reference sequence).

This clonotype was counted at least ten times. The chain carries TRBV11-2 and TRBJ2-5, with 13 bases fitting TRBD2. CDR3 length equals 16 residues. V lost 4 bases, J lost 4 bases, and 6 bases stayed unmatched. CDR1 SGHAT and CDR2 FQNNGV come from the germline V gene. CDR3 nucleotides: TGTGCCAGCAGCTCCTGGACTAGCGGGAGTGGAGAGACCCAGTACTTC. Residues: CASSSWTSGSGETQYF.

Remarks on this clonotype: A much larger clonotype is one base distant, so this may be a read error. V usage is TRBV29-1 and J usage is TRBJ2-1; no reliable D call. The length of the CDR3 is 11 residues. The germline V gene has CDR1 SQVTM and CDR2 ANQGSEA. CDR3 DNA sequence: TGCAGCCATGAAAGCCTCAATGGGCAGTTCTTC. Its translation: CSHESLNGQFF.

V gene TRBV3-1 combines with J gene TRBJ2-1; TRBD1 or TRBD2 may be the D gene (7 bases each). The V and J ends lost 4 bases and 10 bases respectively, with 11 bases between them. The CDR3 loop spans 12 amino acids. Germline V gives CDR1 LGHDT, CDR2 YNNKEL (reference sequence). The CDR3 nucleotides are TGTGCCAGCAGCCCAGGGGGGGCGGAGCAGTTCTTC. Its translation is CASSPGGAEQFF.

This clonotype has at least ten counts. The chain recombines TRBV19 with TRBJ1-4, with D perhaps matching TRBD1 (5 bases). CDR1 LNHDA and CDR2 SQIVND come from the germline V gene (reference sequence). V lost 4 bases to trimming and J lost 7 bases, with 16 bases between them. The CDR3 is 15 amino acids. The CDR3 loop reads CASSKGTVNGEKLFF. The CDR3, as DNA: TGTGCCAGTAGTAAAGGGACGGTCAACGGTGAAAAACTGTTTTTT.

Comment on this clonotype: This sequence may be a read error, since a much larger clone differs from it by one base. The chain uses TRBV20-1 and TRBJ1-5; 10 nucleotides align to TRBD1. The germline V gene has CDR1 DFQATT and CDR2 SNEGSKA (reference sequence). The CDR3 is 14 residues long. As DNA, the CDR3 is TGCAATGCTAGAGTGGGACAGGGGAGTCAGCCCCAGCATTTT. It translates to CNARVGQGSQPQHF.

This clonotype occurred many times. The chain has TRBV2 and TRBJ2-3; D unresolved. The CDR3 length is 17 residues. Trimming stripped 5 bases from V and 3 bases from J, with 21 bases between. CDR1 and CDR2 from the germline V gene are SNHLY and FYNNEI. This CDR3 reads CASSLRPRSRGTDTQYF. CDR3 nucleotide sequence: TGTGCCAGCAGTCTGCGACCGCGCTCTCGTGGAACAGATACGCAGTATTTT. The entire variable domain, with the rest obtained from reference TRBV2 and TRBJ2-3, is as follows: EPEVTQTPSHQVTQMGQEVILRCVPISNHLYFYWYRQILGQKVEFLVSFYNNEISEKSEIFDDQFSVERPDGSNFTLKIRSTKLEDSAMYFCASSLRPRSRGTDTQYFGPGTRLTVL.

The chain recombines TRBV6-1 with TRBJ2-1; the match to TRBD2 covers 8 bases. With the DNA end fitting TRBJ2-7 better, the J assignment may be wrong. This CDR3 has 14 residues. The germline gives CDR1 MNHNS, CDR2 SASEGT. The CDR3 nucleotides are TGTGCCACCCACCCCCGGGGGGGCTACAATGAGCAGTACTTC. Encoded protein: CATHPRGGYNEQYF.

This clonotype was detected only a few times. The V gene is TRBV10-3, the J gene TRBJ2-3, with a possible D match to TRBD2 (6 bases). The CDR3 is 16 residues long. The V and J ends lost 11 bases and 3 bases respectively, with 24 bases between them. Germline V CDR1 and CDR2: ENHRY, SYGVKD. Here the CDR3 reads CASRTSGVSGTDTQYF. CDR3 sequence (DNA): TGTGCCTCGCGCACCTCCGGGGTGAGCGGGACAGATACGCAGTATTTT.

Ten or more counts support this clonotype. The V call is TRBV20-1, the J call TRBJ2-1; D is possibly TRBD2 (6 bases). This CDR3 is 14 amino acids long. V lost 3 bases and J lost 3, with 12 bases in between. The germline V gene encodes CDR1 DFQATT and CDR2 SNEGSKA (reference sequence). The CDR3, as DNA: TGCAGTGCTAGCGGGGGTCCCCACTACAATGAGCAGTTCTTC. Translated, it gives CSASGGPHYNEQFF.

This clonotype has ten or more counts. DNA for the CDR3: TGTGCCAGCAGTACAAGACAGGGGTGGTACAATGAGCAGTTCTTC. Its protein product is CASSTRQGWYNEQFF. The chain links TRBV28 to TRBJ2-1; 8 bases match TRBD1. The CDR3 is made up of 15 amino acids. The germline V gene has CDR1 MDHEN and CDR2 SYDVKM. V trimming: 5 bases; J trimming: 4 bases; junction bases outside the gene matches: 7.

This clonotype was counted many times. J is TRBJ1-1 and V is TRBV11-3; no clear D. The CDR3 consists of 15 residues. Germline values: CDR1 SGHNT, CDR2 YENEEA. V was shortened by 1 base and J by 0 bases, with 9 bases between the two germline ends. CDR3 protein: CASSLGGGMNTEAFF. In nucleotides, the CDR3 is TGTGCCAGCAGCTTAGGCGGCGGAATGAACACTGAAGCTTTCTTT. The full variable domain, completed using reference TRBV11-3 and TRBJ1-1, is EAGVVQSPRYKIIEKKQPVAFWCNPISGHNTLYWYLQNLGQGPELLIRYENEEAVDDSQLPKDRFSAERLKGVDSTLKIQPAELGDSAVYLCASSLGGGMNTEAFFGQGTRLTVV.

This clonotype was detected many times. In nucleotides, the CDR3 is TGTGCCAGCTCACGAGGAGGACAGGCCCCCTACGAGCAGTACTTC. It is translated as CASSRGGQAPYEQYF. The rearrangement uses TRBV18 and TRBJ2-7; 7 positions agree with TRBD1. CDR3 length equals 15 residues. The V gene's germline CDR1 is KGHSH and CDR2 LQKENI. Trimming took 4 bases from V and 2 from J; bases not matched to a gene: 8.

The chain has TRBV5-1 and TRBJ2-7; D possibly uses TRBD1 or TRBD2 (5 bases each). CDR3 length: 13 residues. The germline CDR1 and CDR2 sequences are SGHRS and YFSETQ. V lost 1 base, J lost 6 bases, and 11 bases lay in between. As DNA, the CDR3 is TGCGCCAGCAGCTTGCAGGGTCGGGGCGAGCAGTACTTC. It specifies CASSLQGRGEQYF.